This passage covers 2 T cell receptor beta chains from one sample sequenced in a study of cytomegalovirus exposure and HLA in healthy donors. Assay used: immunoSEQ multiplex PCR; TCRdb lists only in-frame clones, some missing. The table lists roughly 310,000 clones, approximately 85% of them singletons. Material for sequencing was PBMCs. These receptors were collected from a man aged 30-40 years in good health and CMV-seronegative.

CDR3 sequence (DNA): TGTGCCAGCAGCTCCCACCGGGACAGGAGCTACGAGCAGTACTTC. The encoded protein is CASSSHRDRSYEQYF. V is TRBV7-9 and J is TRBJ2-7, with 8 bases aligning to TRBD1. The CDR3 loop spans 15 amino acids. CDR1 is SEHNR, CDR2 FQNEAQ, per germline (reference sequence). Unmatched junction bases numbered 8, after V lost 4 bases and J lost 3 bases.

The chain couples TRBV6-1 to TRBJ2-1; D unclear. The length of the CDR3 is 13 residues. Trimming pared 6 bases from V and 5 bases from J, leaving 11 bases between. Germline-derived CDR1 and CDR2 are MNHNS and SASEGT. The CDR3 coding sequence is TGTGCCAGCAGGGTGTGGTCGGACAATGAGCAGTTCTTC. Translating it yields CASRVWSDNEQFF.